Below, one TCR beta chain is given with its context. Its antigen is unidentified. V lost 5 bases and J lost 7, with 9 bases in between. Germline-derived CDR1 and CDR2 are SEHNR and FQNEAQ (reference sequence). The CDR3 is 11 residues long. The data were taken from a study of T cell responses to AZD1222 COVID-19 vaccine. General observations from the study: With dominance at 160-218 and 743-854, vaccine-associated CD4 TCRs spanned spike. Nearly half of the spike-specific TCRs reportedly recognize variant regions that carry no mutations.

Only in-frame clones appear in the TCRdb table, and some are missing; sequencing was by immunoSEQ multiplex PCR. The data contain approximately 150,000 clones, about 87% of them singletons. The sequence was obtained from an adult in good health. The sequences come from peripheral blood, collected on day 0 of MenACWY control vaccination. V is TRBV7-9 and J is TRBJ2-7; D call uncertain. The CDR3 DNA follows: TGTGCCAGCAGCGTACAAGGGGAGCAGTACTTC. As protein: CASSVQGEQYF.